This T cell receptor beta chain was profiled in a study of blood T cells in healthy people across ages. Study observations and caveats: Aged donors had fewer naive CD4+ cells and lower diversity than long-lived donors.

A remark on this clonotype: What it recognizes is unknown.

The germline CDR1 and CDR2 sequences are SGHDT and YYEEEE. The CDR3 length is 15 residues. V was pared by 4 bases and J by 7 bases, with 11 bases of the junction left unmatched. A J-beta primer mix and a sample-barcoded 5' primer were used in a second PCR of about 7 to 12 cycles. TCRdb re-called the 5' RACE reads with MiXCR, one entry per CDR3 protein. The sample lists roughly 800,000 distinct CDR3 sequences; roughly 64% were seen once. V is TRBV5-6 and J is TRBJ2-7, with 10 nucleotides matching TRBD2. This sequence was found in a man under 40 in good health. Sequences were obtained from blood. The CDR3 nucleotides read TGTGCCAGCAGCCTAGCGGGAGCGCTCCTGAATGAGCAGTACTTC. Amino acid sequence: CASSLAGALLNEQYF.